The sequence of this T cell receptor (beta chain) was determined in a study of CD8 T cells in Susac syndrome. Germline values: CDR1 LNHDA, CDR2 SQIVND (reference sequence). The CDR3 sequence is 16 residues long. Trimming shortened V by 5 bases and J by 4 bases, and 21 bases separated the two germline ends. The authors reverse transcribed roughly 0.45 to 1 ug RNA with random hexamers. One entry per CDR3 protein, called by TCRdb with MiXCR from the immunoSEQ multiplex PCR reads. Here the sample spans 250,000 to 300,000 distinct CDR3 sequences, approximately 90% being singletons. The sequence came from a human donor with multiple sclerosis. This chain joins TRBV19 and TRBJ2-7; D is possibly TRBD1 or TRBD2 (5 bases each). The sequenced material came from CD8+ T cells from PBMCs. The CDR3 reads CASSAAMGTPSYEQYF. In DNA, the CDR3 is TGTGCCAGTAGTGCTGCCATGGGGACCCCCTCATACGAGCAGTACTTC.